The 31 T cell receptor beta chains below come from one sample, sequenced in a study of OX40 agonist ivuxolimab in advanced cancers. Library construction relied on the immunoSEQ multiplex PCR assay. Sourced from immuneACCESS, this table was stored by TCRdb with only in-frame sequences that have V and J called. A share of the clones is absent; for the studies checked, an unresolved V gene accounts for under half, and the remainder has no known explanation. Here the sample has fewer than 60,000 clones; roughly 82% occur a single time. Roughly 3.7% of the sample lies in the top ten. The source was CD4+ or CD8+ T cells sorted from blood, collected in a trial of the OX40 agonist ivuxolimab. These receptors all come from an adult with an advanced solid tumor such as melanoma, head and neck, liver or kidney cancer.

The chain joins TRBV5-5 to TRBJ1-4; TRBD1 matches at 7 bases. The germline V gene encodes CDR1 SGHKS and CDR2 YYEKEE (reference sequence). There are 15 residues in the CDR3. V shed 4 bases, J shed 5 bases, and the junction held 8 bases outside the gene matches. CDR3 DNA sequence: TGTGCCAGCAGCCCGACCGGACAGGAGAATGAAAAACTGTTTTTT. Translating gives CASSPTGQENEKLFF.

This chain connects TRBV7-9 to TRBJ2-1; TRBD1 agrees at 10 bases. V shed 4 bases and J 5 bases; nucleotides not matched to a gene: 2. From germline, CDR1 is SEHNR and CDR2 FQNEAQ (reference sequence). This CDR3 region has 14 residues. DNA of the CDR3: TGTGCCAGCAGCTCAGGGACAGGGGACAATGAGCAGTTCTTC. It translates to CASSSGTGDNEQFF.

The genes are TRBV6-5 and TRBJ2-1; 9 bases agree with TRBD1. CDR1 and CDR2 (germline): MNHEY, SVGAGI. CDR3 length equals 15 residues. V trimming: 5 bases; J trimming: 3 bases; junction bases outside the gene matches: 5. CDR3 protein: CASSPRQGDYNEQFF. DNA of the CDR3: TGTGCCAGCAGTCCTCGACAGGGGGACTACAATGAGCAGTTCTTC.

This chain uses TRBV5-1 with TRBJ2-3; no definite D call. Germline V gene lookup returns CDR1 SGHRS and CDR2 YFSETQ. This CDR3 is built from 15 residues. Trimming pared 0 bases from V and 3 bases from J, leaving 11 bases between. The chain's CDR3 is CASSLASLETDTQYF. In DNA, the CDR3 is TGCGCCAGCAGCTTGGCTAGTCTTGAAACAGATACGCAGTATTTT.

The chain links TRBV11-3 to TRBJ1-5; tentative D call: TRBD1 (6 bases). The ends were cut back, 2 bases at V and 4 bases at J, with 18 bases in the middle. Looked up from germline, CDR1 is SGHNT and CDR2 is YENEEA. This CDR3 is 17 amino acids long. The CDR3 sequence is CASSLFGGQDGNQPQHF. The CDR3 DNA sequence: TGTGCCAGCAGCTTATTCGGGGGGCAGGACGGTAATCAGCCCCAGCATTTT.

V is TRBV13 and J is TRBJ2-1; TRBD2 matches at 13 bases. The ends lost 5 bases at V and 10 bases at J; junction bases unmatched: 11. Germline values: CDR1 PRHDT, CDR2 FYEKMQ (reference sequence). The CDR3 contains 16 residues. The DNA for the CDR3 is TGTGCCAGCAGCGATCAACTAGCGGGGGGGCAGAGGGAGCAGTTCTTC. Protein: CASSDQLAGGQREQFF.

V is TRBV4-1 and J is TRBJ2-7, with 8 bases lining up with TRBD2. Trimming removed 1 base from V and 4 bases from J; junction bases left unmatched: 6. Germline loops: CDR1 MGHRA, CDR2 YSYEKL. The CDR3 loop spans 15 amino acids. The CDR3 here is CASSQGTSGLYEQYF. CDR3 DNA: TGCGCCAGCAGCCAAGGCACTAGCGGTCTTTACGAGCAGTACTTC.

The genes are TRBV7-2 and TRBJ2-7; D is undetermined. Germline loops: CDR1 SGHTA, CDR2 FQGNSA. The CDR3 has 14 amino acids. Trimming stripped 1 base from V and 5 bases from J, with 12 bases between. CDR3: CASSLDRPPNEQYF. The CDR3 DNA is TGTGCCAGCAGCTTAGATCGGCCGCCAAACGAGCAGTACTTC.

V and J are TRBV9 and TRBJ2-1, with TRBD2 as a possible D gene (7 bases). Germline V lookup: CDR1 SGDLS, CDR2 YYNGEE. The CDR3 is made up of 16 amino acids. V shed 0 bases and J shed 5 bases, with 15 bases lying between them. This CDR3 is CASSVVAGANDNEQFF. CDR3 in DNA: TGTGCCAGCAGCGTAGTGGCGGGGGCAAACGACAATGAGCAGTTCTTC.

The chain couples TRBV5-3 to TRBJ2-5; no firm D call. TRBV5-3 is reported as an ORF; its role is uncertain. There are 13 residues in the CDR3. The V and J ends lost 4 bases and 4 bases respectively, with 11 bases between them. The DNA for the CDR3 is TGTGCCAGAAGCCTGGAAGGGTTAGAGACCCAGTACTTC. It translates to CARSLEGLETQYF.

This clone was observed a handful of times. V and J are TRBV28 and TRBJ1-5, with a possible D match to TRBD1 (6 bases). Trimming cost V 6 bases and J 3 bases, with 9 bases left between them. Germline V gene sequence: CDR1 MDHEN, CDR2 SYDVKM. This CDR3 has 13 residues. CDR3 sequence (DNA): TGTGCCAGCAGCAGGGGAGACAATCAGCCCCAGCATTTT. Protein: CASSRGDNQPQHF.

This clone occurred a few times. The chain recombines TRBV4-3 with TRBJ2-3; D may be TRBD2 (6 bases). Germline V gene lookup returns CDR1 LGHNA and CDR2 YSLEER. V dropped 4 bases and J dropped 4 bases, with 24 bases sitting between them. The CDR3 covers 18 residues. CDR3 residues: CASSPGGLGGYSADTQYF. For the CDR3, the DNA is TGCGCCAGCAGCCCAGGCGGCTTGGGGGGATACAGTGCAGATACGCAGTATTTT.

The chain has TRBV19 and TRBJ2-2; possibly TRBD1 for D (6 bases). Per the germline V gene, CDR1 is LNHDA and CDR2 is SQIVND (reference sequence). Trimming shortened V by 6 bases and J by 2 bases, and 10 bases separated the two germline ends. The CDR3 spans 14 residues. The CDR3 reads CASSLQGNTGELFF. The CDR3 nucleotides read TGTGCCAGTAGCCTACAGGGAAACACCGGGGAGCTGTTTTTT.

This clone appeared a few times. This rearrangement joins TRBV29-1 to TRBJ1-2; 7 bases are a match to TRBD1. V lost 4 bases and J lost 1; bases outside the gene matches: 3. This CDR3 is built from 13 residues. The germline V gene has CDR1 SQVTM and CDR2 ANQGSEA. CDR3 amino acids: CSVGRQGNYGYTF. In DNA form, the CDR3 reads TGCAGCGTTGGCCGACAGGGTAACTATGGCTACACCTTC.

The V gene is TRBV19, the J gene TRBJ2-2; 9 nucleotides align to TRBD1. V shed 3 bases and J 5 bases; nucleotides not matched to a gene: 1. The CDR3 runs to 14 residues. CDR1 and CDR2 from the germline V gene are LNHDA and SQIVND (reference sequence). CDR3 amino acids: CASSIGTGTGELFF. The CDR3 DNA reads TGTGCCAGTAGTATCGGGACAGGGACCGGGGAGCTGTTTTTT.

The CDR3 DNA follows: TGTGCCAGCAGTTACTCAGAAGAGGGTTGGTCACCCCTCCACTTT. Translating gives CASSYSEEGWSPLHF. The chain links TRBV6-5 to TRBJ1-6; D gene ambiguous. V was pared by 0 bases and J by 10 bases, with 13 bases between. This CDR3 region has 15 residues. CDR1 is MNHEY, CDR2 SVGAGI, per germline.

This rearrangement joins TRBV27 to TRBJ1-6; a possible D gene is TRBD1 (5 bases). The germline V gene has CDR1 MNHEY and CDR2 SMNVEV (reference sequence). V dropped 7 bases and J dropped 3 bases, with 16 bases sitting between them. The CDR3 runs 16 residues. The DNA for the CDR3 is TGTGCCAGCACCCAAGGGGTCAACTACTATAATTCACCCCTCCACTTT. This translates into CASTQGVNYYNSPLHF.

The chain combines TRBV7-9 with TRBJ2-7; 10 nucleotides align to TRBD2. V shed 4 bases and J 6 bases; nucleotides not matched to a gene: 0. Germline V gene lookup returns CDR1 SEHNR and CDR2 FQNEAQ (reference sequence). This CDR3 comprises 12 residues. CDR3 residues: CASSSSGGEQYF. CDR3 bases: TGTGCCAGCAGCTCTAGCGGGGGCGAGCAGTACTTC.

The chain has TRBV7-3 and TRBJ2-3; 7 positions match TRBD1. CDR1 is SGHTA and CDR2 is FQGTGA in the germline V gene. The CDR3 covers 16 residues. Unmatched junction bases numbered 8, after V lost 5 bases and J lost 0 bases. The chain's CDR3 is CASSPGTVRSTDTQYF. In DNA form, the CDR3 reads TGTGCCAGCAGCCCCGGGACAGTCAGAAGCACAGATACGCAGTATTTT.

This rearrangement joins TRBV5-1 to TRBJ1-1; a possible D gene is TRBD1 (5 bases). Germline CDR1 SGHRS, CDR2 YFSETQ. CDR3 length: 14 residues. The V and J ends lost 4 bases and 3 bases respectively, with 13 bases between them. CDR3 loop: CASSPSGGDTEAFF. The CDR3 DNA sequence: TGCGCCAGCAGCCCGTCCGGGGGTGACACTGAAGCTTTCTTT.

The chain recombines TRBV6-5 with TRBJ2-5; no clear D gene. V was trimmed by 6 bases and J by 2 bases, leaving 13 bases between them. The CDR3 consists of 14 residues. Germline V gene lookup returns CDR1 MNHEY and CDR2 SVGAGI. As DNA, the CDR3 is TGTGCCAGCAGCCGGACGGAAACGCAAGAGACCCAGTACTTC. This codes for CASSRTETQETQYF.

This clone has only a few counts. The chain joins TRBV19 to TRBJ1-1, with 8 nucleotides matching TRBD1. With V trimmed by 4 bases and J by 5 bases, 6 bases remained unmatched. CDR1 LNHDA and CDR2 SQIVND come from the germline V gene (reference sequence). The CDR3 totals 14 residues. The CDR3 protein is CASSTQGASTEAFF. CDR3 in DNA: TGTGCCAGTAGTACCCAGGGGGCGAGTACTGAAGCTTTCTTT.

The chain couples TRBV28 to TRBJ1-2; tentative D call: TRBD1 (6 bases). In germline, CDR1 is MDHEN, CDR2 SYDVKM. This CDR3 comprises 13 residues. V lost 5 bases, J lost 5 bases, and 12 bases lay in between. The CDR3 loop reads CASSADSLYGYTF. CDR3 bases: TGTGCCAGCAGTGCGGACAGCTTATATGGCTACACCTTC.

This sequence joins TRBV6-5 and TRBJ1-5; tentatively, D is TRBD1 (6 bases). Germline V gives CDR1 MNHEY, CDR2 SVGAGI. This CDR3 spans 15 amino acids. Trimming stripped 5 bases from V and 6 bases from J, with 17 bases between. The CDR3 region has the DNA TGTGCCAGCAGTCCTTCTACAGGGCTTTCTCAGCCCCAGCATTTT. Translating gives CASSPSTGLSQPQHF.

The chain employs TRBV5-1 and TRBJ2-1; 7 bases match TRBD1. The CDR3 length is 12 residues. Per germline, CDR1 SGHRS and CDR2 YFSETQ. V shed 4 bases, J shed 10 bases, and the junction held 5 bases outside the gene matches. The CDR3 bases are TGCGCCAGCAGCAAGGACAGGAGGGAGCAGTTCTTC. It specifies CASSKDRREQFF.

The CDR3: CSADRVGGYTF. For the CDR3, the DNA is TGCAGTGCTGACAGGGTCGGAGGCTACACCTTC. This sequence joins TRBV20-1 and TRBJ1-2; 7 positions agree with TRBD1. The V segment lost 5 bases and the J segment 8 bases; nucleotides outside the gene matches: 5. The CDR3 consists of 11 residues. CDR1 and CDR2 from the germline V gene are DFQATT and SNEGSKA (reference sequence).

This chain joins TRBV5-8 and TRBJ1-2; the match to TRBD1 covers 7 bases. Looked up from germline, CDR1 is SGHTS and CDR2 is YDEGEE. There are 14 residues in the CDR3. Trimming at V came to 5 bases and at J to 4 bases, leaving 8 bases not matched to a gene. The CDR3: CASRHRGFSYGYTF. CDR3 DNA: TGTGCCAGCAGACACAGGGGATTTAGCTATGGCTACACCTTC. Drawing the rest from reference TRBV5-8 and TRBJ1-2, the complete variable domain is EAGVTQSPTHLIKTRGQQATLRCSPISGHTSVYWYQQALGLGLQFLLWYDEGEERNRGNFPPRFSGRQFPNYSSELNVNALELEDSALYLCASRHRGFSYGYTFGSGTRLTVV.

The chain employs TRBV4-1 and TRBJ1-1; 9 nucleotides align to TRBD1. Germline CDR1 MGHRA, CDR2 YSYEKL. Trimming at V came to 4 bases and at J to 0 bases, leaving 6 bases not matched to a gene. The CDR3 is 16 residues long. CDR3 sequence reads: CASSLDTGGMNTEAFF. DNA of the CDR3: TGCGCCAGCAGCCTCGACACAGGGGGCATGAACACTGAAGCTTTCTTT.

V usage is TRBV13 and J usage is TRBJ2-1, with 14 bases matching TRBD2. The CDR3 is made up of 15 amino acids. The germline V gene encodes CDR1 PRHDT and CDR2 FYEKMQ (reference sequence). J was trimmed by 8 bases and V by 5 bases; bases with no gene match: 5. The CDR3 spells CASSPGTSGSHEQFF. The CDR3 bases are TGTGCCAGCAGCCCCGGGACTAGCGGGAGTCATGAGCAGTTCTTC.

The genes are TRBV11-2 and TRBJ1-1; TRBD1 is a possible D gene (6 bases). Germline-derived CDR1 and CDR2 are SGHAT and FQNNGV. V shed 5 bases and J shed 1 base, with 17 bases lying between them. The length of the CDR3 is 16 residues. CDR3 coding DNA: TGTGCCAGCAGCCGCGTATTGGGAGGGGGGAACACTGAAGCTTTCTTT. Translation: CASSRVLGGGNTEAFF.

The chain recombines TRBV6-5 with TRBJ1-3; unclear D gene. The length of the CDR3 is 14 residues. The V end was cut by 0 bases, the J end by 4 bases, with 7 bases between. Germline loops: CDR1 MNHEY, CDR2 SVGAGI. The CDR3 loop reads CASSYSAKGNTIYF. The CDR3 bases are TGTGCCAGCAGTTACTCGGCAAAGGGAAACACCATATATTTT.